This T cell receptor (beta chain) was documented in a study of patients and donors after allogeneic stem cell transplantation. This clonotype was detected only a few times. TCRdb passed the RT-PCR reads through MiXCR, listing each CDR3 protein once. The sample includes under 30,000 distinct CDR3 sequences, around 28% of them seen just once. Trimming pared 5 bases from V and 0 bases from J, leaving 10 bases between. The CDR3 is made up of 13 amino acids. Looked up from germline, CDR1 is DFQATT and CDR2 is SNEGSKA (reference sequence). This TCR was sampled from a human donor who was either an allogeneic HSCT recipient or a stem cell or donor lymphocyte infusion donor (not recorded which). It is not recorded whose cells these are; they may come from a transplant donor. Sequenced sample: blood, either unsorted or a sorted T cell fraction (not recorded which). The chain employs TRBV20-1 and TRBJ1-1; TRBD1 might be the D (6 bases). The CDR3 sequence is CSALQGMNTEAFF. The CDR3 bases are TGCAGTGCTCTACAGGGCATGAACACTGAAGCTTTCTTT.